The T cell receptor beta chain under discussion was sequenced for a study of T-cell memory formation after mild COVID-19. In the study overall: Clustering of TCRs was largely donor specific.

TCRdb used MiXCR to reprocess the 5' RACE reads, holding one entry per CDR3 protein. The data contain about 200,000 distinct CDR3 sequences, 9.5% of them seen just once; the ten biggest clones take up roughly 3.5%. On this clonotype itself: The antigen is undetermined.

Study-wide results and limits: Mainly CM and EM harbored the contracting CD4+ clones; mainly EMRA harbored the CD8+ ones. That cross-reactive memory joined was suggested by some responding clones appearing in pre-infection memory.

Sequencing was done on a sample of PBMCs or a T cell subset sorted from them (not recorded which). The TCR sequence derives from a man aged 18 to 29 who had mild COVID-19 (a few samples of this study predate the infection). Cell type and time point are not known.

The CDR3 DNA reads as TGTGCCAGCAGTACTTTGGACAGGGAAGAGACCCAGTACTTC. This encodes CASSTLDREETQYF. This chain joins TRBV12-3 or TRBV12-4 and TRBJ2-5, with 8 bases matching TRBD1. The CDR3 contains 14 residues. V was clipped by 5 bases and J by 3 bases; unmatched bases: 5.